What follows describes a single T cell receptor beta chain. As handled by the study authors: Estimation of nucleated cell counts relied on the amplification of reference gene primers. Produced via immunoSEQ multiplex PCR; TCRdb's table is partial and in-frame only. V and J calls and clone size are copied from that table; D and trimming were computed from the DNA. The data hold 200,000 to 250,000 clones, with about 85% observed a single time. The sample comes from a study of blood T cell repertoires in COVID-19. In the study overall: Acute-phase and convalescent COVID-19 samples originated in the United States, Italy and Spain. The cDNA or gDNA used as material had been derived from T cells, B-cell-depleted T cells, or PBMCs.

The TCR originated in a young woman who had recovered from COVID-19. The sample was peripheral blood.

The CDR3 loop reads CATSGSGPIGNEQFF. The CDR3 DNA reads as TGTGCCACCAGCGGCTCAGGGCCTATTGGGAATGAGCAGTTCTTC. The chain employs TRBV15 and TRBJ2-1; TRBD1 might be the D (5 bases). The CDR3 totals 15 residues. Germline values: CDR1 LNHNV, CDR2 YYDKDF (reference sequence). Deletions cut 5 bases from V and 7 bases from J, with 18 bases between.